A selection of T cell receptor beta chains follows, all from one sample in a study of CD8+CD57+ T cells in acquired aplastic anemia. TCRdb reprocessed the reads with MiXCR, giving one entry per CDR3 protein. The table lists about 180,000 distinct CDR3 sequences, roughly 60% of them singletons. The specimen sequenced was sorted CD4+, CD8+, or CD8+CD57+ T cells (not recorded which) from PBMCs. These receptors were taken from a human donor with aplastic anemia. The CDR3 runs from the conserved cysteine through the conserved F or W. The D gene is left open where the match is weak. Not all rows give a size; the values are once, few, many and, for expanded clones, a class.

>.|TRBJ2-7|.|TRBV29-1
TGCAGCGTTGAAGTGGGCGATTTGGGGTACGAGCAGTACTTC
CSVEVGDLGYEQYF
>.|TRBJ1-2|.|TRBV7-9
TGTGCCAGCAACCCCCCGGGACAAGGCTACACCTTC
CASNPPGQGYTF
>.|TRBJ2-7|.|TRBV15
TGTGCCACCAGCATTGGGTCAGTAGGAGAGCAGTACTTC
CATSIGSVGEQYF
>.|TRBJ2-7|TRBD1|TRBV7-9
TGTGCCAGCAGCTACCGTCCGGGACAGGGCTACAAGCAGTACTTC
CASSYRPGQGYKQYF
>few|TRBJ1-5|TRBD1|TRBV4-2
TGTGCCAGCAGCCAAAAAGGTCCAGGGGGCGGACTTAGCAATCAGCCCCAGCATTTT
CASSQKGPGGGLSNQPQHF
>many|TRBJ1-5|.|TRBV4-1
TGCGCCAGCAGCCAAGGACCAAGGGACACCCGAGGTCAGCCCCAGCATTTT
CASSQGPRDTRGQPQHF
>many|TRBJ2-7|.|TRBV5-1
TGCGCCAGCAGCTTGGTTCCAGGGCGGGAGCAGTACTTC
CASSLVPGREQYF
>few|TRBJ2-3|.|TRBV24-1
TGTGCCACCAGTGATTTTAGGGAGATAAATACGCAGTATTTT
CATSDFREINTQYF
>few|TRBJ2-5|TRBD1|TRBV15
TGTGCCACCAGCGAGGGGGGACAGGGGGGCGAGACCCAGTACTTC
CATSEGGQGGETQYF
>few|TRBJ2-7|TRBD1|TRBV7-6
TGTGCCAGCAGCTTAGATTCGGGACAGGGTTTCTACGAGCAGTACTTC
CASSLDSGQGFYEQYF
>many|TRBJ1-5|.|TRBV20-1
TGCAGTGTCGTGACTTCCATGGGGAATCAGCCCCAGCATTTT
CSVVTSMGNQPQHF
>.|TRBJ1-1|.|TRBV20-1
TGCAGTGCAGGGCCAGGGTTCACTGAAGCTTTCTTT
CSAGPGFTEAFF
>many|TRBJ1-4|TRBD1|TRBV11-2
TGTGCCAGCAGCTTTTGGCACTCCAGGGACAGGCATAGAGAAAAACTGTTTTTT
CASSFWHSRDRHREKLFF
>.|TRBJ1-2|.|TRBV2
TGTGCCTCCAAACCGGGAGTTAACTATGGCTACACCTTC
CASKPGVNYGYTF
>.|TRBJ2-2|TRBD2|TRBV10-3
TGTGCCATCAGCGGGGGGGCGAACACCGGGGAGCTGTTTTTT
CAISGGANTGELFF
>.|TRBJ2-5|.|TRBV20-1
TGCAGTGCAAGCCGGGGGTACCAAGAGACCCAGTACTTC
CSASRGYQETQYF
>many|TRBJ1-6|.|TRBV19
TGTGCCAGTAGCATTATAGCAGGGACTTCCCCTAATTCACCCCTCCACTTT
CASSIIAGTSPNSPLHF
>once|TRBJ2-2|TRBD1|TRBV7-2
TGTGCCAGCAGTTCCGGGACAGGGAGCGGGGAGCTGTTTTTT
CASSSGTGSGELFF
>.|TRBJ1-2|.|TRBV6-1
TGTGCCAGCAGTGTGGCAGGGGAAGGGTATGGCTACACCTTC
CASSVAGEGYGYTF
>.|TRBJ1-2|.|TRBV7-2
TGCGCCAGCAGCCAAGATCTATGGGGCGGGGGCTACACCTTC
CASSQDLWGGGYTF
>few|TRBJ1-2|TRBD1|TRBV6-5
TGTGCCAGCAGTTACTCGTTCCCGGACAGGGATGGCTACACCTTC
CASSYSFPDRDGYTF
>many|TRBJ2-3|TRBD2|TRBV11-2
TGTGCCAGCAGCCCTCAGTATAGCGGGTCCTCAGATACGCAGTATTTT
CASSPQYSGSSDTQYF
>.|TRBJ1-2|TRBD1|TRBV25-1
TGTGCTAGCAGGGCTCGGACAGGGGGCGCCGGTAACTATGGCTACACCTTC
CASRARTGGAGNYGYTF
>.|TRBJ1-6|.|TRBV5-1
TGCGCCAGCAGCCGTCCCGGTGGGGAGTCACCCCTCCACTTT
CASSRPGGESPLHF
>.|TRBJ2-3|TRBD2|TRBV7-9
TGTGCCAGCAGCCCTCTAGCGGGAGCGGTCACAGATACGCAGTATTTT
CASSPLAGAVTDTQYF
>.|TRBJ1-1|TRBD1|TRBV20-1
TGCAGTGCTGAGGAACAGGGGAAAAATCCTGAAGCTTTCTTT
CSAEEQGKNPEAFF
>many|TRBJ2-1|TRBD2|TRBV6-5
TGTGCCAGCAGTTTGACTAGCGGGGGGCTCCATGAGCAGTTCTTC
CASSLTSGGLHEQFF
>.|TRBJ2-7|.|TRBV7-3
TGTGCCAGCAGCACCGGGAGAGGCCCCTACGAGCAGTACTTC
CASSTGRGPYEQYF
>.|TRBJ1-1|.|TRBV12-3/TRBV12-4
TGTGCCAGCACCCCCTCGGAGGGCACTGAAGCTTTCTTT
CASTPSEGTEAFF
>few|TRBJ2-7|.|TRBV24-1
TGTGCCAGCACTTTTCTAGGGGAGCAGTACTTC
CASTFLGEQYF
>.|TRBJ2-1|.|TRBV7-9
TGTGCCAGCAGCTCAGACCAGGGTGCTGGCAACGAGCAGTTCTTC
CASSSDQGAGNEQFF
>.|TRBJ2-7|TRBD1|TRBV7-3
TGTGCCAGCAGTCGGGACAGGGTTGACGAGCAGTACTTC
CASSRDRVDEQYF
>.|TRBJ2-3|TRBD2|TRBV7-2
TGTGCCAGCAGCTTGGGGACTAGCGGAGATACGCAGTATTTT
CASSLGTSGDTQYF
>once|TRBJ2-7|.|TRBV20-1
TGCAGTGCTAGAGACCCTGCCCAGGGGAGCTCCTACGAGCAGTACTTC
CSARDPAQGSSYEQYF
>few|TRBJ1-4|.|TRBV7-8
TGTGCCAGCAGCCGGAACAGGCTTGCAACTAATGAAAAACTGTTTTTT
CASSRNRLATNEKLFF
>.|TRBJ2-1|TRBD1|TRBV2
TGTGCCAGCAGTACCGGGACAGGGACACAGGAGCAGTTCTTC
CASSTGTGTQEQFF
>once|TRBJ1-1|.|TRBV29-1
TGCAGCGTAGTAAACCCGAACACTGAAGCTTTCTTT
CSVVNPNTEAFF
>once|TRBJ2-5|.|TRBV7-3
TGTGCCAGCAGCTGGAGGGAGACCCAGTACTTC
CASSWRETQYF
>few|TRBJ2-4|.|TRBV9
TGTGCCAGCAGCTCAGGGACTGGCAAAAACATTCAGTACTTC
CASSSGTGKNIQYF
>few|TRBJ2-1|.|TRBV29-1
TGCAGCGTTGACGTTACTGATGAGCAGTTCTTC
CSVDVTDEQFF
>.|TRBJ1-1|.|TRBV10-3
TGTGCCATACAGGATGGAGAGACTGAAGCTTTCTTT
CAIQDGETEAFF
>.|TRBJ2-7|.|TRBV7-6
TGTGCCAGCAGCTTAGCTGGGGTAAATGAGCAGTACTTC
CASSLAGVNEQYF
>.|TRBJ1-4|.|TRBV11-2
TGTGCCAGCAGCTTAGGGACCCCGGAAAAACTGTTTTTT
CASSLGTPEKLFF
>.|TRBJ2-5|TRBD2|TRBV29-1
TGCAGCGTTACCGGGGGGGAAGAGACCCAGTACTTC
CSVTGGEETQYF
>once|TRBJ2-1|.|TRBV29-1
TGCAGCGTGATATTATTAGCGGCTGCCTACAATGAGCAGTTCTTC
CSVILLAAAYNEQFF
>once|TRBJ2-4|.|TRBV10-3
TGTGCCAGCAGTCACAAGACAGGAGCAACCAAAAACATTCAGTACTTC
CASSHKTGATKNIQYF
>.|TRBJ1-4|TRBD1|TRBV20-1
TGCAGTGCTTTTAGACAGGGTGTTAAGGAAAAACTGTTTTTT
CSAFRQGVKEKLFF
>.|TRBJ2-5|.|TRBV7-9
TGTGCCAGCAGCTTAGCTTCGGACAGATCAGAGACCCAGTACTTC
CASSLASDRSETQYF
>many|TRBJ2-7|TRBD2|TRBV11-2
TGTGCCAGCAGCTTTGGCGGGGGGGCGGACGAGCAGTACTTC
CASSFGGGADEQYF
>.|TRBJ2-5|.|TRBV24-1
TGTGCCACCAGTGCGGCAGCTCAAGAGACCCAGTACTTC
CATSAAAQETQYF
>.|TRBJ2-1|.|TRBV20-1
TGCAGTGCAGGACCAGGGATAGGCAATGAGCAGTTCTTC
CSAGPGIGNEQFF
>.|TRBJ2-1|.|TRBV20-1
TGCAGTGCTAGTTTTTCGGATCTCGGGAGCTCCTACAATGAGCAGTTCTTC
CSASFSDLGSSYNEQFF
>.|TRBJ2-1|.|TRBV15
TGTGCCACCAGCAGAGATCTGGGGAGTGAGCAGTTCTTC
CATSRDLGSEQFF
>.|TRBJ1-2|.|TRBV5-1
TGCGCCAGCAGATCCGGGACACCTTTAAACTATGGCTACACCTTC
CASRSGTPLNYGYTF
>.|TRBJ2-7|TRBD2|TRBV9
TGTGCCAGCAGCCGTTCCGGGACTAGCATCCACGAGCAGTACTTC
CASSRSGTSIHEQYF
>.|TRBJ2-7|.|TRBV7-9
TGTGCCAGTAGTCGAGACGGGGCAGGGGGACTCTACGAGCAGTACTTC
CASSRDGAGGLYEQYF
>few|TRBJ2-7|TRBD2|TRBV10-3
TGTGCCATCAGTGAGTCGGGACTAGCGGAAGAGCAGTACTTC
CAISESGLAEEQYF